This note documents a single T cell receptor (beta chain) sequence. Other DNA sequences in this sample translate to the same CDR3. CDR1 and CDR2 from the germline V gene are KGHSH and LQKENI. This CDR3 is 16 amino acids long. The V gene end was trimmed by 3 bases and the J gene end by 2 bases; junction bases not matched to a gene: 1. The data were obtained in a study of blood T cell repertoires in COVID-19. Study-wide background: Sites in the United States, Italy and Spain provided acute and convalescent COVID-19 samples. The cDNA or gDNA used as material had been derived from T cells, B-cell-depleted T cells, or PBMCs.

Seattle's cohort entered during active infection and was followed longitudinally. As processed by the authors: Estimation of nucleated cell counts was performed using reference gene primer amplification. TCRdb's table, derived via immunoSEQ multiplex PCR, lists solely in-frame clones and lacks some. V, J and clone size were drawn from that table, and D and trimming were deduced from the DNA. The sample lists about 220,000 clones, 70% to 90% occurring once. The TCR originated in a woman between 65 and 79 years old with COVID-19, enrolled during active disease. Sequencing was performed on peripheral blood. V usage is TRBV18 and J usage is TRBJ2-1; 13 nucleotides agree with TRBD2. In DNA form, the CDR3 reads TGTGCCAGCTCACCTGGACTAGCGGGAGCCTACAATGAGCAGTTCTTC. Translated, it gives CASSPGLAGAYNEQFF.